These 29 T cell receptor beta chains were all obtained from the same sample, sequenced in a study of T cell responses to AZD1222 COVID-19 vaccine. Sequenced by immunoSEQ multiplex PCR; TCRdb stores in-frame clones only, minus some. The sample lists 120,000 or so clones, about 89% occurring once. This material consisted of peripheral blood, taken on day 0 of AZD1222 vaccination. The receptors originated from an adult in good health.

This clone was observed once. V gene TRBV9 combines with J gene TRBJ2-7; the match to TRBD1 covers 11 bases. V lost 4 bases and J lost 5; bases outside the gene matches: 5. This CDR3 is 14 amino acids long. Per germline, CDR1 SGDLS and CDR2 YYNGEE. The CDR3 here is CASSLGTGGNEQYF. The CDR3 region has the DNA TGTGCCAGCAGCCTCGGGACAGGGGGGAACGAGCAGTACTTC.

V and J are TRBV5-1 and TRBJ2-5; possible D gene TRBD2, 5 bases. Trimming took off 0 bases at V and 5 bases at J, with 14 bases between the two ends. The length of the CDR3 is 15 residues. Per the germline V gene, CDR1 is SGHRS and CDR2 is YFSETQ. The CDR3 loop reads CASSLAPGGAETQYF. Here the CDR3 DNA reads TGCGCCAGCAGCTTGGCCCCCGGAGGAGCGGAGACCCAGTACTTC.

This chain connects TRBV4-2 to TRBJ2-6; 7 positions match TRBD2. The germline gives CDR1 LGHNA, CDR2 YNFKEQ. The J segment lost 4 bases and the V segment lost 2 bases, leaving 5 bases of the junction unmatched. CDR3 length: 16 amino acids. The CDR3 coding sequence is TGTGCCAGCAGCCAACCTCGGGGGGACGGGGCCAACGTCCTGACTTTC. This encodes CASSQPRGDGANVLTF.

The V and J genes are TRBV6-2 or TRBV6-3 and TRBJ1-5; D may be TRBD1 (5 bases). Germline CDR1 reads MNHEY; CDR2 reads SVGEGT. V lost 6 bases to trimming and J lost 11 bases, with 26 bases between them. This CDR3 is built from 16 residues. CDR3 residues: CASSFPTINLRGAQHF. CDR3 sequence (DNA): TGTGCCAGCAGCTTTCCGACAATAAACCTCCGAGGGGCCCAGCATTTT.

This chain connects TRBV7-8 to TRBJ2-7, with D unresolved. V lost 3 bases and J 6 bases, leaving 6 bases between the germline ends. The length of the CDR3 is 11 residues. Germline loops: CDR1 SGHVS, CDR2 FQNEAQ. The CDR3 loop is CASSFGREQYF. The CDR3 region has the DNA TGTGCCAGCAGCTTTGGGCGCGAGCAGTACTTC.

Here the CDR3 DNA reads TGCGCCAGCAGCCAAGAGTCCGGGCAAGGCACCGGGGAGCTGTTTTTT. This codes for CASSQESGQGTGELFF. V and J are TRBV4-3 and TRBJ2-2; D is ambiguous. Trimming took off 0 bases at V and 4 bases at J, with 12 bases between the two ends. The CDR3 totals 16 residues. The germline gives CDR1 LGHNA, CDR2 YSLEER.

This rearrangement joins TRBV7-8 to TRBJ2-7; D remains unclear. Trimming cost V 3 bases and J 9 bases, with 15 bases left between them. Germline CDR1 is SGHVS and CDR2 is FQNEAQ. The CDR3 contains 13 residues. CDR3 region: CASSFARQTGQYF. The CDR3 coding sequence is TGTGCCAGCAGCTTTGCGCGTCAAACGGGGCAGTACTTC.

The CDR3 protein is CASSLMGGAGYEQYF. The CDR3 nucleotides are TGTGCCAGCAGCTTAATGGGGGGCGCGGGGTACGAGCAGTACTTC. The V gene is TRBV11-2, the J gene TRBJ2-7; D is possibly TRBD1 or TRBD2 (6 bases each). Germline CDR1 is SGHAT and CDR2 is FQNNGV. The CDR3 is made up of 15 amino acids. With 2 bases removed from V and 4 bases from J, the gap between germline ends came to 15 bases.

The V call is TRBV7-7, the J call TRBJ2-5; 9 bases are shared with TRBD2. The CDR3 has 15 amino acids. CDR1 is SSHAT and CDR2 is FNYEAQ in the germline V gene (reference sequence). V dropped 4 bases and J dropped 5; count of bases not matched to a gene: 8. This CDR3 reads CASSSLAGGTETQYF. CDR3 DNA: TGTGCCAGCAGCTCCCTGGCGGGGGGGACCGAGACCCAGTACTTC.

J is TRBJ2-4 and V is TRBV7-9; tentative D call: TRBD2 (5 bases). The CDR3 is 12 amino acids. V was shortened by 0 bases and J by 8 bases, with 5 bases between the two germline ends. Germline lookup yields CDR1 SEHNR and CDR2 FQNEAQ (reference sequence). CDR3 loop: CASSLAADIQYF. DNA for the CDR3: TGTGCCAGCAGCTTAGCAGCGGACATTCAGTACTTC.

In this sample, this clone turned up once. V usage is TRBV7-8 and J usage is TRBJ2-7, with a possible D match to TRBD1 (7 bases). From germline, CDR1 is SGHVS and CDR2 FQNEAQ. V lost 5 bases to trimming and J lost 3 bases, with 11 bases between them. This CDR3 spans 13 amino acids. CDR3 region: CASSPGDSYEQYF. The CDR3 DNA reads TGTGCCAGCAGCCCGGGGGACAGCTACGAGCAGTACTTC.

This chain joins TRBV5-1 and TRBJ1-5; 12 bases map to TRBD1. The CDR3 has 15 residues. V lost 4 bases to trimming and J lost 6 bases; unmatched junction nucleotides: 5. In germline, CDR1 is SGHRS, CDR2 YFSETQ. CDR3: CASSPGTGGSQPQHF. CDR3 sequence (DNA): TGCGCCAGCAGCCCAGGGACAGGGGGCAGTCAGCCCCAGCATTTT.

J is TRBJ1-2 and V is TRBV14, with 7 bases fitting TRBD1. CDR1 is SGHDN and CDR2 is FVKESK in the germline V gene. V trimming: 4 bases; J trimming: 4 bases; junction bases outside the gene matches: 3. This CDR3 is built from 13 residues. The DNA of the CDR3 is TGTGCCAGCAGCCCGGGACAGCTCTATGGCTACACCTTC. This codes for CASSPGQLYGYTF.

In DNA, the CDR3 is TGTGCCAGCAGGTTGACTAGCGGAGTCACCGGGGAGCTGTTTTTT. Translated: CASRLTSGVTGELFF. This chain uses TRBV7-3 with TRBJ2-2; TRBD2 matches 9 bases. The CDR3 consists of 15 residues. From germline, CDR1 is SGHTA and CDR2 FQGTGA. J lost 4 bases, V lost 6 bases, and 6 bases had no gene match.

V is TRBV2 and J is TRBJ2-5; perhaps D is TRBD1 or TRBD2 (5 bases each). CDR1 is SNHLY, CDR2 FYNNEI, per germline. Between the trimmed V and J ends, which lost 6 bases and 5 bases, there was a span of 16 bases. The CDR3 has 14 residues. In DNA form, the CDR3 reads TGTGCCAGCAGAGTTCGGCAGGGCGGGGAGACCCAGTACTTC. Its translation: CASRVRQGGETQYF.

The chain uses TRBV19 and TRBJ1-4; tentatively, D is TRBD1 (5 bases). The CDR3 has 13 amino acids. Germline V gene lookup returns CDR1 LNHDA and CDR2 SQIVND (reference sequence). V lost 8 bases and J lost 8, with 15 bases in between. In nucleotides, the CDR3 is TGTGCCAGTTCGGGCGGGGCAAGGGAAAAACTGTTTTTT. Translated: CASSGGAREKLFF.

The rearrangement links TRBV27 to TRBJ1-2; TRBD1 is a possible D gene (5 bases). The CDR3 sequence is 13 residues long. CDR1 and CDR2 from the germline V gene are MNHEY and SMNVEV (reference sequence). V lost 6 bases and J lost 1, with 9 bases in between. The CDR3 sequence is CASSRGDNYGYTF. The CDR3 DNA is TGTGCCAGCAGCCGGGGGGATAACTATGGCTACACCTTC.

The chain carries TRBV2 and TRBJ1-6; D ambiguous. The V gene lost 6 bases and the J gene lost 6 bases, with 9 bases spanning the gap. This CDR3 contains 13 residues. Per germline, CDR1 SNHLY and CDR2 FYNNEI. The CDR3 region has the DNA TGTGCCAGCAGCCAAGAGGTTAATTCACCCCTCCACTTT. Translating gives CASSQEVNSPLHF. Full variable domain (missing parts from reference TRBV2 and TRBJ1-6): EPEVTQTPSHQVTQMGQEVILRCVPISNHLYFYWYRQILGQKVEFLVSFYNNEISEKSEIFDDQFSVERPDGSNFTLKIRSTKLEDSAMYFCASSQEVNSPLHFGNGTRLTVT.

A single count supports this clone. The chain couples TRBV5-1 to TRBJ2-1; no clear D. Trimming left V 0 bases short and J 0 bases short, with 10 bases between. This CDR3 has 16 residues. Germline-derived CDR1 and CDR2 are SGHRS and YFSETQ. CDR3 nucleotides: TGCGCCAGCAGCTTGGGGGGATGGAGCTCCTACAATGAGCAGTTCTTC. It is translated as CASSLGGWSSYNEQFF.

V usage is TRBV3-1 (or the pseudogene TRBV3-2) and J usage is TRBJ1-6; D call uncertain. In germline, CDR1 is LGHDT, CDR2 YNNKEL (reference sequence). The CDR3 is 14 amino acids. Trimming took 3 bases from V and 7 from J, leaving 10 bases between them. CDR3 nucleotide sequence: TGTGCCAGCAGCCAGCTGTCGGGGAATTCACCCCTCCACTTT. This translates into CASSQLSGNSPLHF.

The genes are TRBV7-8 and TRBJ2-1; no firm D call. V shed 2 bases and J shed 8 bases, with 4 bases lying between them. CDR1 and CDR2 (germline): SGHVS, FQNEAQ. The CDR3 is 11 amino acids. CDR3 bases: TGTGCCAGCAGCTTAAGTGATGAGCAGTTCTTC. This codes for CASSLSDEQFF.

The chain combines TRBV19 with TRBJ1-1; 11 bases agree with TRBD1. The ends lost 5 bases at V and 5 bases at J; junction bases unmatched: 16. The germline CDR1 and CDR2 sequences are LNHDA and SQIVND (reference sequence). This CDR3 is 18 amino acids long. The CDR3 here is CASSPSFGQGARLTEAFF. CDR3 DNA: TGTGCCAGTAGTCCCAGCTTCGGACAGGGGGCGCGGCTGACTGAAGCTTTCTTT.

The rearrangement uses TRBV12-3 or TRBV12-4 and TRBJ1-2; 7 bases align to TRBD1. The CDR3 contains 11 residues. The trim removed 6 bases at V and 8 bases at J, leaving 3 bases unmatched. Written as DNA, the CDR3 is TGTGCCAGCAGATTGACAGGGGGCTACACCTTC. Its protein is CASRLTGGYTF.

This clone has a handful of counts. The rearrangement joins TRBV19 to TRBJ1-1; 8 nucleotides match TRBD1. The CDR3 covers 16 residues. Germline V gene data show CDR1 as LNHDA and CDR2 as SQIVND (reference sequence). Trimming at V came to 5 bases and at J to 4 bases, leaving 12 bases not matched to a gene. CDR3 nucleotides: TGTGCCAGTAGTCCCCAGACAGGGGCGCTGGGCACTGAAGCTTTCTTT. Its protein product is CASSPQTGALGTEAFF.

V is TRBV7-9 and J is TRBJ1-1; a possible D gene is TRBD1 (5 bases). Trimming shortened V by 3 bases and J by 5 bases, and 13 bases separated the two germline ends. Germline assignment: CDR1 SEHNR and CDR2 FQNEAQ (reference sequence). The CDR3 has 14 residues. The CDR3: CASSLQGVRTEAFF. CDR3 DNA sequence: TGTGCCAGCAGCTTGCAAGGGGTGAGGACTGAAGCTTTCTTT.

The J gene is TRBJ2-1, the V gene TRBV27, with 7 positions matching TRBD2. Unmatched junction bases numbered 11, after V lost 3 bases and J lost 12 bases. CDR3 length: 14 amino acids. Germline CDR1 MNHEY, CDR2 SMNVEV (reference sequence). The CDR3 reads CASSFRSSGDPQFF. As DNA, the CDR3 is TGTGCCAGCAGTTTTCGGTCTAGCGGAGACCCGCAGTTCTTC.

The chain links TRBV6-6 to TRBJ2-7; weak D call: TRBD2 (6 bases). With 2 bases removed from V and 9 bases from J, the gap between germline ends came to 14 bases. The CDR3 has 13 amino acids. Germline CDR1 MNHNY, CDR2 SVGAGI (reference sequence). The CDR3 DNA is TGTGCCAGCAGTTACGTGGTCGACGGGGGGCAGTACTTC. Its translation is CASSYVVDGGQYF.

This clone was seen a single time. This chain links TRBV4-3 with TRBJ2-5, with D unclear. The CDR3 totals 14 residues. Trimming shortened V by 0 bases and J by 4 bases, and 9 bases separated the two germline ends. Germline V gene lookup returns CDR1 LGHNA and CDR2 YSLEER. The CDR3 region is CASSQEARGETQYF. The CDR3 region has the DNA TGCGCCAGCAGCCAAGAGGCGCGCGGAGAGACCCAGTACTTC.

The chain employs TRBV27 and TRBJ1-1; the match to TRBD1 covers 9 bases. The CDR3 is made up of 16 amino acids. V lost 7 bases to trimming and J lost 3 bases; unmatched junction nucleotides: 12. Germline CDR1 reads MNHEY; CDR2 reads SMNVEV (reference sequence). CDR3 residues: CASNTAGQGGDTEAFF. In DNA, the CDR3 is TGTGCCAGCAACACCGCGGGACAGGGAGGGGACACTGAAGCTTTCTTT.